One and the same sample provided the 18 T cell receptor beta chains below, sequenced in a study of CD8+ T cells in alopecia areata (dated by TCRdb to 2016 to 2019). What the time point label conveys for this sample: less than five weeks on oral tofacitinib. The treatment or condition label, read with the paper, signifies: oral pan-JAK inhibitor, 5-10 mg twice daily. The library was generated by the immunoSEQ multiplex PCR assay. For TCR sequencing, RNA was extracted from every sample and reverse transcribed into cDNA to serve as template. Drawn from immuneACCESS, this table holds only the in-frame rearrangements with V and J called that TCRdb kept. Clones are partly lost; checked studies trace under half to an unresolved V gene and leave the rest unexplained. Present in this sample are more than 110,000 clones, around 50% of which were seen just once. The top ten constitute about 16% of the sample.

The sample consisted of CD8+ T cells sorted from blood, taken at week 4, from a patient treated with tofacitinib. These receptors came from a human donor with alopecia areata.

The J gene is TRBJ1-1, the V gene TRBV10-3, with 7 positions matching TRBD1. This CDR3 is 16 amino acids long. Germline V gene lookup returns CDR1 ENHRY and CDR2 SYGVKD. With 3 bases clipped from V and 1 base from J, the junction kept 8 bases outside the gene matches. The DNA for the CDR3 is TGTGCCATCAGTGACCGCGAGGGGGCAGGGAACACTGAAGCTTTCTTT. As protein: CAISDREGAGNTEAFF.

CDR3 nucleotides: TGTGCCAGCAGTTTGGGACAGTACACCGGGGAGCTGTTTTTT. It codes for CASSLGQYTGELFF. The J gene is TRBJ2-2, the V gene TRBV27; 7 nucleotides line up with TRBD1. CDR3 size: 14 residues. Per germline, CDR1 MNHEY and CDR2 SMNVEV (reference sequence). Trimming cost V 3 bases and J 3 bases; bases outside gene matches: 1.

The sample holds a few counts of this clone. The chain joins TRBV6-5 to TRBJ2-5, with 8 bases matching TRBD1. The CDR3 contains 14 residues. Per germline, CDR1 MNHEY and CDR2 SVGAGI. The V segment lost 8 bases and the J segment 5 bases; nucleotides outside the gene matches: 10. The CDR3 sequence is CASSLGTGRETQYF. CDR3 DNA sequence: TGTGCCAGCTCTCTCGGGACAGGTCGGGAGACCCAGTACTTC.

This clone occurred once. V usage is TRBV5-4 and J usage is TRBJ2-2; D might be TRBD1 (6 bases). This CDR3 has 15 residues. V was shortened by 5 bases and J by 0 bases, with 11 bases between the two germline ends. Per germline, CDR1 SGHNT and CDR2 YYREEE (reference sequence). CDR3 nucleotide sequence: TGTGCCAGCAGTTGGGACAACGCGAACACCGGGGAGCTGTTTTTT. Translated: CASSWDNANTGELFF.

This clone came up a few times. The V and J genes are TRBV10-3 and TRBJ1-2, with D unresolved. V shed 6 bases and J shed 8 bases, with 10 bases lying between them. In germline, CDR1 is ENHRY, CDR2 SYGVKD. This CDR3 is 11 amino acids long. CDR3 sequence: CAIRNTEGYTF. The CDR3 DNA reads TGTGCCATCAGGAACACAGAAGGCTACACCTTC.

The chain recombines TRBV29-1 with TRBJ1-1; the match to TRBD1 covers 7 bases. Germline lookup yields CDR1 SQVTM and CDR2 ANQGSEA. Trimming removed 0 bases from V and 1 base from J; junction bases left unmatched: 5. The length of the CDR3 is 15 residues. CDR3 DNA sequence: TGCAGCGTTGAAGATCAGACAGGGACGAACACTGAAGCTTTCTTT. It encodes CSVEDQTGTNTEAFF.

The chain links TRBV6-1 to TRBJ2-5; D is uncertain. The V end lost 0 bases, the J end lost 2 bases, and 13 bases lay between the germline ends. CDR3 length: 16 residues. Germline CDR1 is MNHNS and CDR2 is SASEGT. The CDR3 region has the DNA TGTGCCAGCAGTGAAGCGAGAGGCAGCCAACAAGAGACCCAGTACTTC. Its protein product is CASSEARGSQQETQYF.

This clone has more than one count but fewer than ten. At one end, the junction sequence differs from germline, possibly due to a read error. The J gene is TRBJ2-5, the V gene TRBV25-1; D is uncertain. This CDR3 region has 13 residues. Germline V gene data show CDR1 as MGHDK and CDR2 as SYGVNS. DNA for the CDR3: TGTGCCAGCAGTGACCGCCTGGAAGAGGCCCAGTACTTC. Residues: CASSDRLEEAQYF.

This clone has just one count. The chain is built from TRBV29-1 and TRBJ2-2; D gene uncertain. With 4 bases removed from V and 6 bases from J, the gap between germline ends came to 9 bases. Germline lookup yields CDR1 SQVTM and CDR2 ANQGSEA. The length of the CDR3 is 12 residues. The DNA for the CDR3 is TGCAGCGTTGTTGTGGGGTCCGGGGAGCTGTTTTTT. Protein product: CSVVVGSGELFF.

The rearrangement joins TRBV6-5 to TRBJ2-7; D might be TRBD2 (6 bases). V lost 5 bases to trimming and J lost 3 bases, with 14 bases between them. This CDR3 has 14 residues. Looked up from germline, CDR1 is MNHEY and CDR2 is SVGAGI. The CDR3 nucleotides are TGTGCCAGCAGTCCCGTCGGGGGTAACTACGAGCAGTACTTC. This encodes CASSPVGGNYEQYF.

The chain recombines TRBV19 with TRBJ2-7, with D possibly TRBD2 on 5 matching bases. Germline lookup yields CDR1 LNHDA and CDR2 SQIVND (reference sequence). The V end lost 1 base, the J end lost 2 bases, and 9 bases lay between the germline ends. This CDR3 is 14 amino acids long. The CDR3 DNA follows: TGTGCCAGTAGTATAGCCCCGGGAACCTACGAGCAGTACTTC. Protein: CASSIAPGTYEQYF.

V gene TRBV27 combines with J gene TRBJ2-5; 9 bases line up with TRBD1. This CDR3 has 15 amino acids. Germline CDR1 reads MNHEY; CDR2 reads SMNVEV (reference sequence). J gave up 4 bases and V 4 bases, and 7 bases lay outside the gene matches. In DNA, the CDR3 is TGTGCCAGCAGTTCTGGACAGGGGTTGGGAGAGACCCAGTACTTC. It yields the protein CASSSGQGLGETQYF.

The chain uses TRBV5-1 and TRBJ2-5; D is undetermined. Germline-derived CDR1 and CDR2 are SGHRS and YFSETQ. The CDR3 sequence is 14 residues long. The germline V and J ends were trimmed by 1 base and 0 bases, with 7 bases remaining between them. As DNA, the CDR3 is TGCGCCAGCAGCTTGACAGTGTACCAAGAGACCCAGTACTTC. Translation gives CASSLTVYQETQYF.

This chain joins TRBV4-2 and TRBJ2-3; D may be TRBD2 (6 bases). The germline CDR1 and CDR2 sequences are LGHNA and YNFKEQ. V was pared by 0 bases and J by 4 bases, with 14 bases between. This CDR3 is 16 amino acids long. DNA of the CDR3: TGTGCCAGCAGCCAAGATGCGGGGACGCTGCCAGATACGCAGTATTTT. Its translation is CASSQDAGTLPDTQYF.

The V and J genes are TRBV25-1 and TRBJ2-7; 7 bases match TRBD1. The CDR3 totals 14 residues. V lost 2 bases, J lost 2 bases, and 3 bases stayed unmatched. CDR1 and CDR2 from the germline V gene are MGHDK and SYGVNS. DNA of the CDR3: TGTGCCAGCAGTGAACGAGGACAGGCCTACGAGCAGTACTTC. Amino acids: CASSERGQAYEQYF.

The chain employs TRBV4-1 and TRBJ2-2; D may be TRBD1 (5 bases). Germline lookup yields CDR1 MGHRA and CDR2 YSYEKL. Trimming took off 0 bases at V and 2 bases at J, with 7 bases between the two ends. The CDR3 contains 15 residues. Here the CDR3 reads CASSQEGANTGELFF. The CDR3 nucleotides are TGCGCCAGCAGCCAAGAAGGGGCTAACACCGGGGAGCTGTTTTTT.

The V gene is TRBV11-2, the J gene TRBJ2-1, with TRBD1 identical over 8 bases. With 3 bases clipped from V and 6 bases from J, the junction kept 10 bases outside the gene matches. Germline V gene sequence: CDR1 SGHAT, CDR2 FQNNGV. This CDR3 is built from 16 residues. The CDR3: CASSFGQGTYFNEQFF. CDR3 DNA sequence: TGTGCCAGCAGCTTTGGACAGGGAACTTATTTCAATGAGCAGTTCTTC.

The chain recombines TRBV4-1 with TRBJ1-1; 10 nucleotides agree with TRBD1. Germline-derived CDR1 and CDR2 are MGHRA and YSYEKL. CDR3 length: 15 amino acids. The J segment lost 10 bases and the V segment lost 0 bases, leaving 8 bases of the junction unmatched. The CDR3 coding sequence is TGCGCCAGCAGCCAAGACCCCGGACAGGGGGTTGGAGCTTTCTTT. Translated: CASSQDPGQGVGAFF.